This TCR beta chain appears in the sequencing data of a study of cytomegalovirus exposure and HLA in healthy donors. The germline V gene encodes CDR1 SGDLS and CDR2 YYNGEE. Trimming took 3 bases from V and 1 from J, leaving 13 bases between them. The CDR3 consists of 15 residues. The PCR had 60 Vbeta and 13 Jbeta primers. Sequencing used immunoSEQ multiplex PCR; TCRdb keeps in-frame clones, though not all of them. This table holds approximately 220,000 clones, around 80% found once. The receptor's source is a man younger than 35 in good health and CMV-seronegative. Sequencing input: PBMCs. The genes are TRBV9 and TRBJ1-1; no reliable D call. The CDR3 nucleotides are TGTGCCAGCAGCGCTGGAGAACGGCCGAACACTGAAGCTTTCTTT. Encoded protein: CASSAGERPNTEAFF.